This passage covers 5 T cell receptor beta chains from one sample sequenced in a study of T cells in localized non-small cell lung cancer. Using immunoSEQ multiplex PCR, the repertoire was profiled, and TCRdb retains in-frame clones only, with some absent. The sample lists roughly 2,400 clones, around a quarter occurring once. The specimen was lung tumor tissue, collected before any cancer treatment. The receptor set was obtained from a woman aged 35 to 69 with stage I squamous cell lung carcinoma.

The rearrangement links TRBV29-1 to TRBJ1-2; D unresolved. The length of the CDR3 is 13 residues. From germline, CDR1 is SQVTM and CDR2 ANQGSEA. Trimming pared 0 bases from V and 8 bases from J, leaving 13 bases between. The CDR3 spells CSVEDAHRRGYTF. CDR3 in DNA: TGCAGCGTTGAAGATGCTCACCGCCGGGGCTACACCTTC.

This clone was observed a handful of times. The chain couples TRBV6-8 to TRBJ1-6; unclear D gene. This CDR3 has 13 amino acids. The V gene's germline CDR1 is MNHGY and CDR2 SAAAGT. Between the trimmed V and J ends, which lost 0 bases and 13 bases, there was a span of 10 bases. As DNA, the CDR3 is TGTGCCAGCAGTTACTCGTTTTCAGTCCCCCTCCACTTT. Protein product: CASSYSFSVPLHF.

J is TRBJ1-2 and V is TRBV5-1, with D perhaps matching TRBD1 (6 bases). Deletions cut 3 bases from V and 9 bases from J, with 21 bases between. CDR3 length: 15 amino acids. From germline, CDR1 is SGHRS and CDR2 YFSETQ. Here the CDR3 DNA reads TGCGCCAGCAGCTCGGGACCCGGACAGCCCAGCAGCTACACCTTC. Protein sequence: CASSSGPGQPSSYTF. Supplemented by reference TRBV5-1 and TRBJ1-2, the full variable domain reads KAGVTQTPRYLIKTRGQQVTLSCSPISGHRSVSWYQQTPGQGLQFLFEYFSETQRNKGNFPGRFSGRQFSNSRSEMNVSTLELGDSALYLCASSSGPGQPSSYTFGSGTRLTVV.

This clone has more than one count but fewer than ten. The gene calls are TRBV9 and TRBJ2-2; D remains unclear. The CDR3 is made up of 13 amino acids. Per germline, CDR1 SGDLS and CDR2 YYNGEE. V lost 0 bases, J lost 5 bases, and 5 bases lay in between. CDR3: CASSVARTGELFF. The CDR3 nucleotides are TGTGCCAGCAGCGTAGCACGGACCGGGGAGCTGTTTTTT. The full variable domain, its missing parts supplied by reference TRBV9 and TRBJ2-2, is DSGVTQTPKHLITATGQRVTLRCSPRSGDLSVYWYQQSLDQGLQFLIQYYNGEERAKGNILERFSAQQFPDLHSELNLSSLELGDSALYFCASSVARTGELFFGEGSRLTVL.

This clone was counted a few times. The chain carries TRBV28 and TRBJ1-2; a possible D gene is TRBD1 (5 bases). The CDR3 length is 15 residues. Germline CDR1 MDHEN, CDR2 SYDVKM. Trimming took 7 bases from V and 2 from J, leaving 17 bases between them. Here the CDR3 DNA reads TGTGCCAGCACCAACCCCGGGACGGCGAACTATGGCTACACCTTC. Translation gives CASTNPGTANYGYTF.